This TCR beta chain was sequenced during a study of blood T cell repertoires in COVID-19. Study in general: The samples span acute and convalescent COVID-19 from the United States, Italy and Spain. PBMCs, B-cell-depleted T cells, or T cells provided the cDNA or gDNA that made up the material.

How the authors handled the data: Scientists estimated how many nucleated cells there were by amplifying reference gene primers. Clones were read by immunoSEQ multiplex PCR, and TCRdb kept only the in-frame ones, dropping some. V and J calls and clone size are as listed in that table; D and trimming were resolved from the DNA. The sample gives 210,000 or so clones, about 90% of which show up once; 1.9% is in the top ten. The germline V gene encodes CDR1 LNHDA and CDR2 SQIVND (reference sequence). The CDR3 runs 14 residues. Trimming took 3 bases from V and 3 from J; bases not matched to a gene: 3. A note on this clone: The sample contains more than one DNA sequence encoding this CDR3.

Sequencing was done on a sample of peripheral blood. This clonotype was sampled from a man between 35 and 55 years old with active or convalescent COVID-19. This chain joins TRBV19 and TRBJ2-7, with 9 bases lining up with TRBD2. The CDR3 region has the DNA TGTGCCAGTAGTATGGGTAGCGGGGGCTACGAGCAGTACTTC. This codes for CASSMGSGGYEQYF.